The 8 T cell receptor beta chains below come from one sample, sequenced in a study of shared clonotypes between healthy human individuals. The method was immunoSEQ multiplex PCR; TCRdb's version includes in-frame clones alone and lacks a portion of them. The sample yields about 2.2 million clones, 93% seen once. Terminally differentiated effector memory CD45RA+ cells were excluded by CCR7 positive selection of CD45RO-negative cells. The material sequenced was naive CD8+ T cells from PBMCs. The receptors come from a man aged 18 to 30 in good health. Some clones in this sample may be carry-over from other donors' samples.

The V and J genes are TRBV28 and TRBJ2-7; TRBD1 matches at 8 bases. CDR3 length: 15 amino acids. Germline V gene lookup returns CDR1 MDHEN and CDR2 SYDVKM. The V and J ends lost 5 bases and 7 bases, in that order; junction bases with no gene match: 13. The CDR3 region has the DNA TGTGCCAGCAGTAGGACAGGGTCGGTGGGGGATGAGCAGTACTTC. Amino acids: CASSRTGSVGDEQYF. Full variable domain (rest looked up from reference TRBV28 and TRBJ2-7): DVKVTQSSRYLVKRTGEKVFLECVQDMDHENMFWYRQDPGLGLRLIYFSYDVKMKEKGDIPEGYSVSREKKERFSLILESASTNQTSMYLCASSRTGSVGDEQYFGPGTRLTVT.

V and J are TRBV5-1 and TRBJ1-1, with 8 bases aligning to TRBD1. CDR1 is SGHRS and CDR2 is YFSETQ in the germline V gene. V lost 4 bases and J lost 5; bases outside the gene matches: 7. The CDR3 is 14 residues long. The DNA for the CDR3 is TGCGCCAGCAGCCCCCGACAGGGGCCGACTGAAGCTTTCTTT. It yields the protein CASSPRQGPTEAFF.

This chain links TRBV5-8 with TRBJ2-7; 15 bases are a match to TRBD2. Losses at the gene ends were 2 bases for V and 3 bases for J; bases not matched to a gene: 6. Per germline, CDR1 SGHTS and CDR2 YDEGEE. The CDR3 consists of 17 residues. The CDR3 region has the DNA TGTGCCAGCAGCTTAGGGACTAGCGGGAGGCAACACTACGAGCAGTACTTC. Translating gives CASSLGTSGRQHYEQYF.

The genes are TRBV5-1 and TRBJ2-7; 11 bases align to TRBD2. V shed 6 bases and J 4 bases; nucleotides not matched to a gene: 12. The CDR3 is made up of 16 amino acids. The V gene's germline CDR1 is SGHRS and CDR2 YFSETQ. The CDR3: CASNLSPASGRYEQYF. The DNA for the CDR3 is TGCGCCAGCAACCTTTCTCCGGCTAGCGGGAGGTACGAGCAGTACTTC.

This chain links TRBV5-6 with TRBJ2-5; D not resolved. Per germline, CDR1 SGHDT and CDR2 YYEEEE. The V end was cut by 4 bases, the J end by 1 base, with 14 bases between. The CDR3 is made up of 15 amino acids. For the CDR3, the DNA is TGTGCCAGCAGCCCCGGAAGGGCAATCCAAGAGACCCAGTACTTC. It specifies CASSPGRAIQETQYF.

Written as DNA, the CDR3 is TGTGCCAGCAGCCCTGACAGGGGGCGAGTAGCTTTCTTT. It specifies CASSPDRGRVAFF. V gene TRBV7-3 combines with J gene TRBJ1-1; 10 bases fit TRBD1. Germline lookup yields CDR1 SGHTA and CDR2 FQGTGA. The CDR3 consists of 13 residues. After removal of 5 bases from V and 10 bases from J, the junction contained 7 bases not matched to a gene.

Turning to this clone: Within the sample, other DNA sequences also encode this same CDR3. The chain employs TRBV27 and TRBJ1-1; TRBD1 matches at 8 bases. CDR1 is MNHEY, CDR2 SMNVEV, per germline (reference sequence). The CDR3 consists of 14 residues. V dropped 5 bases and J dropped 1; count of bases not matched to a gene: 3. The DNA for the CDR3 is TGTGCCAGCAGTCCGACAGGGGCGAACACTGAAGCTTTCTTT. Translating it yields CASSPTGANTEAFF.

This clone has only a few counts. The genes are TRBV30 and TRBJ2-7; D is ambiguous. V lost 7 bases, J lost 2 bases, and 9 bases lay in between. The CDR3 length is 11 residues. Germline-derived CDR1 and CDR2 are GTSNPN and SVGIG (reference sequence). The CDR3 loop reads CAFSPPYEQYF. The CDR3 DNA reads TGTGCCTTCAGTCCTCCCTACGAGCAGTACTTC.